The source of this T cell receptor (beta chain) is a study of T cell repertoires in cytomegalovirus infection. TCRdb re-called the reads with MiXCR, one entry per CDR3 protein. The sample holds approximately 590,000 distinct CDR3 sequences, approximately 40% seen once. This clonotype was seen more than once but under ten times. Its antigen is still unknown. The V gene lost 5 bases and the J gene lost 4 bases, with 12 bases spanning the gap. The CDR3 runs 13 residues. Germline V gives CDR1 SGHTA, CDR2 FQGNSA. The sample in question was cultured PBMCs, obtained from culture after CMV antigen stimulation. The clonotype originates from a human donor in good health (CMV status not recorded). Some clones in this sample may be carry-over from other donors' samples. This chain links TRBV7-2 with TRBJ2-7; D is perhaps TRBD1 (5 bases). CDR3 DNA sequence: TGTGCCAGCAGCCCTCGAGCAGGGTACGAGCAGTACTTC. It yields the protein CASSPRAGYEQYF.